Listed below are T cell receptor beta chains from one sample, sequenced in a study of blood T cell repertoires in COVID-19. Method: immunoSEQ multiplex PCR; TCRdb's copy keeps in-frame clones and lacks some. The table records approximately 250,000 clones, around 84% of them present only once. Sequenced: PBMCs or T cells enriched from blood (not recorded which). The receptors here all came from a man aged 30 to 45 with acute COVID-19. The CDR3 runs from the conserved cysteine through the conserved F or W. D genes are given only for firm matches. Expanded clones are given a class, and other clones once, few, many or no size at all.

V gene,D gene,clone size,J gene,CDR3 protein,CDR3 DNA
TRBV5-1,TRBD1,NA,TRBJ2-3,CASSSWGQGSDTQYF,TGCGCCAGCAGCTCTTGGGGACAGGGGTCAGATACGCAGTATTTT
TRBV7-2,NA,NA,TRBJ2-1,CASSHAGLNAEQFF,TGTGCCAGCAGCCACGCAGGACTTAATGCTGAGCAGTTCTTC
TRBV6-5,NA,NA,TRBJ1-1,CASSLQENTEAFF,TGTGCCAGCAGTTTACAGGAGAACACTGAAGCTTTCTTT
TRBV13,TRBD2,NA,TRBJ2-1,CASSRTYSGDVYNEQFF,TGTGCCAGCAGCCGAACCTATAGCGGGGATGTCTACAATGAGCAGTTCTTC
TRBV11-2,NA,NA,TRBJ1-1,CASSSQGNTEAFF,TGTGCCAGCAGCTCCCAGGGAAACACTGAAGCTTTCTTT
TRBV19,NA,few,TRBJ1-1,CASSIGPRSYTEAFF,TGTGCCAGTAGTATAGGTCCAAGAAGCTACACTGAAGCTTTCTTT
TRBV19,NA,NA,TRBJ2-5,CASSTRQAETQYF,TGTGCCAGTAGTACGCGACAGGCAGAGACCCAGTACTTC
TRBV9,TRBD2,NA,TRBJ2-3,CASSVVASGGFTDTQYF,TGTGCCAGCAGCGTAGTGGCTAGCGGGGGGTTCACAGATACGCAGTATTTT
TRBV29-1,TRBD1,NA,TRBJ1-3,CSGLGQPGNTIYF,TGCAGCGGCTTGGGACAGCCTGGAAACACCATATATTTT
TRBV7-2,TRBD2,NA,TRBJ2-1,CASTALAGIGNEQFF,TGTGCCAGCACCGCACTAGCGGGGATTGGCAATGAGCAGTTCTTC
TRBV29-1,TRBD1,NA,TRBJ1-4,CSVPTGANEKLFF,TGCAGCGTCCCGACAGGGGCAAATGAAAAACTGTTTTTT
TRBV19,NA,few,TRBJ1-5,CASLDSFNQPQHF,TGTGCCAGTCTTGACAGCTTCAATCAGCCCCAGCATTTT
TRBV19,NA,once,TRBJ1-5,CASSIGAGDFNQPQHF,TGTGCCAGTAGTATAGGGGCGGGCGACTTCAATCAGCCCCAGCATTTT
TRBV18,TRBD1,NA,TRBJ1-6,CASSPGTGSPLHF,TGTGCCAGCTCACCCGGGACAGGGTCACCCCTCCACTTT
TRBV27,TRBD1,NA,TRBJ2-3,CASSFDRVSDTQYF,TGTGCCAGCAGTTTTGACAGGGTATCAGATACGCAGTATTTT
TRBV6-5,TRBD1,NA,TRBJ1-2,CASSRGDRVQGYTF,TGTGCCAGCAGCCGCGGGGACAGGGTGCAAGGCTACACCTTC
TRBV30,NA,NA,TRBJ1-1,CAWTFRVNTEAFF,TGTGCCTGGACTTTTCGGGTTAACACTGAAGCTTTCTTT
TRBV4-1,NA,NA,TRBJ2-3,CASSLRTGEVDTQYF,TGCGCCAGCAGCCTCCGTACGGGGGAAGTGGATACGCAGTATTTT
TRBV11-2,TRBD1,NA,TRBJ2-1,CASSLGDSLDNEQFF,TGTGCCAGCAGCCTAGGGGACAGCCTGGACAATGAGCAGTTCTTC
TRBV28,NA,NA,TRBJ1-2,CASSLSRSYGYTF,TGTGCCAGCAGTTTATCTAGGTCCTATGGCTACACCTTC
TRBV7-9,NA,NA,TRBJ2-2,CASSPEGRSTGELFF,TGTGCCAGCAGCCCTGAGGGGAGGAGCACCGGGGAGCTGTTTTTT
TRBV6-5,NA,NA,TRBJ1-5,CASSYRRRAGNQPQHF,TGTGCCAGCAGCTACCGAAGGAGGGCTGGCAATCAGCCCCAGCATTTT
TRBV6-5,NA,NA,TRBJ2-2,CASRLSARGELFF,TGTGCCAGCAGGCTTAGTGCCAGGGGGGAGCTGTTTTTT
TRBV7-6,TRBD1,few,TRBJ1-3,CASSSQGGGYSGNTIYF,TGTGCCAGCAGTTCTCAAGGGGGCGGATACTCTGGAAACACCATATATTTT
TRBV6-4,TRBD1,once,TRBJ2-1,CASSDGQGAVNEQFF,TGTGCCAGCAGTGACGGACAGGGGGCGGTCAATGAGCAGTTCTTC
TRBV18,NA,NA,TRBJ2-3,CASSLAGAHTDTQYF,TGTGCCAGCTCACTCGCGGGGGCGCACACAGATACGCAGTATTTT
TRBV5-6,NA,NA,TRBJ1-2,CASSLGTGGYTF,TGTGCCAGCAGCTTGGGTACAGGAGGCTACACCTTC